These 7 T cell receptor beta chains were all obtained from the same sample, sequenced in a study of cytomegalovirus exposure and HLA in healthy donors. In the PCR, 60 Vbeta and 13 Jbeta primers were used. Repertoires were generated with immunoSEQ multiplex PCR, while TCRdb's copy carries only in-frame clones and drops some. The sample has roughly 180,000 clones; roughly 80% are singletons. The specimen sequenced was PBMCs. These receptors were collected from a man between 25 and 39 years old in good health and CMV-seronegative.

The chain carries TRBV27 and TRBJ2-7; 11 bases are shared with TRBD1. Germline lookup yields CDR1 MNHEY and CDR2 SMNVEV (reference sequence). V lost 5 bases to trimming and J lost 10 bases; unmatched junction nucleotides: 10. The CDR3 sequence is 14 residues long. This CDR3 reads CASSPEGTGGDQYF. CDR3 bases: TGTGCCAGCAGTCCAGAGGGGACAGGGGGTGATCAGTACTTC.

The V gene is TRBV7-9, the J gene TRBJ1-4; 8 bases fit TRBD1. The V and J ends lost 6 bases and 6 bases, in that order; junction bases with no gene match: 6. CDR3 length equals 14 residues. Germline V lookup: CDR1 SEHNR, CDR2 FQNEAQ (reference sequence). The chain's CDR3 is CASRKDRAHEKLFF. DNA of the CDR3: TGTGCCAGCAGAAAGGACAGGGCTCATGAAAAACTGTTTTTT.

The chain joins TRBV4-2 to TRBJ2-3; D is uncertain. With 4 bases removed from V and 1 base from J, the gap between germline ends came to 15 bases. The CDR3 covers 16 residues. CDR1 is LGHNA, CDR2 YNFKEQ, per germline. The CDR3 loop reads CASSPYLAVGTDTQYF. The DNA of the CDR3 is TGTGCCAGCAGCCCCTATCTTGCGGTGGGCACAGATACGCAGTATTTT.

The rearrangement joins TRBV18 to TRBJ2-7; maybe TRBD1 (5 bases). The CDR3 is 15 residues long. Trimming cost V 8 bases and J 7 bases, with 24 bases left between them. From germline, CDR1 is KGHSH and CDR2 LQKENI. CDR3 DNA sequence: TGTGCCAGCGCCCTCTCCGTGGCAGGGTTGAGGGAGCAGTACTTC. Translation gives CASALSVAGLREQYF.

The chain joins TRBV15 to TRBJ1-1; no firm D call. V lost 4 bases to trimming and J lost 5 bases, with 17 bases between them. The CDR3 contains 15 residues. The germline gives CDR1 LNHNV, CDR2 YYDKDF (reference sequence). CDR3 residues: CATSNPQIWYTEAFF. The CDR3 nucleotides read TGTGCCACCAGCAACCCACAGATATGGTATACTGAAGCTTTCTTT. Variable domain in full (rest from reference TRBV15 and TRBJ1-1): DAMVIQNPRYQVTQFGKPVTLSCSQTLNHNVMYWYQQKSSQAPKLLFHYYDKDFNNEADTPDNFQSRRPNTSFCFLDIRSPGLGDTAMYLCATSNPQIWYTEAFFGQGTRLTVV.

This chain joins TRBV30 and TRBJ2-7; D is unresolved. V was trimmed by 3 bases and J by 7 bases, leaving 13 bases between them. The CDR3 has 12 residues. Per germline, CDR1 GTSNPN and CDR2 SVGIG (reference sequence). CDR3 sequence (DNA): TGTGCCTGGAGGCCGGTCGTCGGGGAGCAGTACTTC. This encodes CAWRPVVGEQYF.

The V and J genes are TRBV14 and TRBJ1-1; no clear D gene. Germline CDR1 and CDR2: SGHDN and FVKESK. The CDR3 runs to 12 residues. Trimming removed 4 bases at V and 5 bases at J, with 8 bases between. DNA for the CDR3: TGTGCCAGCAGCCTAAAGAGGACTGAAGCTTTCTTT. As protein: CASSLKRTEAFF.